This is a list of T cell receptor beta chains from one sample in a study of T-cell memory formation after mild COVID-19. TCRdb re-analysed the 5' RACE reads in MiXCR, keeping a single row per CDR3 protein. Among about 430,000 distinct CDR3 sequences listed, roughly 24% were seen once. Sequences were obtained from PBMCs or a T cell subset sorted from them (not recorded which). These TCRs come from an adult woman who had mild COVID-19 (a few samples of this study predate the infection). Cell type and time point are not known. Both conserved end residues are part of each CDR3. D genes are given only for firm matches. For some rows the clone size is stated as once, few or many, or as a class when expanded; others skip it.

TRBJ2-3,TRBV7-6,TRBD2,NA,TGTGCCAGCAGCTTAGGGCCGGGACTAGCGTTTGGTAGCACAGATACGCAGTATTTT,CASSLGPGLAFGSTDTQYF
TRBJ1-1,TRBV20-1,NA,NA,TGCAGTGCTAGAGGGATAGAAGAAAGGGTCGAAGCTTTCTTT,CSARGIEERVEAFF
TRBJ2-7,TRBV3-1,NA,NA,TGTGCCAGCAGCCAAGATCTGAGGGTACGCGAGCAGTACTTC,CASSQDLRVREQYF
TRBJ2-7,TRBV20-1,TRBD2,NA,TGCAGTGCTGGAGGGAGCGGGAGGGCTGGTGAGCAGTACTTC,CSAGGSGRAGEQYF
TRBJ2-7,TRBV7-8,NA,few,TGTGCCAGCAGCTCCGGGGTAGAGCAGTACTTC,CASSSGVEQYF
TRBJ2-3,TRBV9,NA,NA,TGTGCCAGCAGCGCCCCGGGCGGGGCCCGCACAGATACGCAGTATTTT,CASSAPGGARTDTQYF
TRBJ2-5,TRBV15,NA,NA,TGTGCCACCAGCAGAGATAGTTTCGTTCAAGAGACCCAGTACTTC,CATSRDSFVQETQYF
TRBJ2-7,TRBV20-1,NA,many,TGCAGTGCCGAATATCCAGGGTACTCCTACGAGCAGTACTTC,CSAEYPGYSYEQYF
TRBJ1-2,TRBV3-1,NA,NA,TGTGCCAGCAGCCAAGATCTATGGAAAGGCTACACCTTC,CASSQDLWKGYTF
TRBJ2-5,TRBV4-1,TRBD2,few,TGCGCCAGCAGCCAAGAGGGACTAAAGGTGGGGGAGACCCAGTACTTC,CASSQEGLKVGETQYF
TRBJ2-3,TRBV9,NA,NA,TGTGCCAGCAGCGCGACCGGAGGTCCCACAGATACGCAGTATTTT,CASSATGGPTDTQYF
TRBJ2-3,TRBV6-5,NA,many,TGTGCCAGCAGTTCTCGCACAGATACGCAGTATTTT,CASSSRTDTQYF
TRBJ1-2,TRBV2,NA,NA,TGTGCCAGCAGGGGACAACCGACCCGGGGGGGCTATGGCTACACCTTC,CASRGQPTRGGYGYTF
TRBJ1-5,TRBV12-3/TRBV12-4,NA,NA,TGTGCCAGCAGTTTACGAGGAAACGGCAATCAGCCCCAGCATTTT,CASSLRGNGNQPQHF
TRBJ2-1,TRBV9,TRBD2,few,TGTGCCAGCAGCGTAGCTAGTAGCGGGAGAAGTGCTGAGCAGTTCTTC,CASSVASSGRSAEQFF
TRBJ2-3,TRBV2,TRBD2,few,TGTGCCAGCAGTGGCGAAGCGGGGCGAAGCACAGATACGCAGTATTTT,CASSGEAGRSTDTQYF
TRBJ2-2,TRBV5-1,NA,NA,TGCGCCAGCAGCTTGGAGGCAGGGGTGGGCACCGGGGAGCTGTTTTTT,CASSLEAGVGTGELFF
TRBJ2-7,TRBV29-1,NA,many,TGCAGCGTTGGCATGGGGGCAACTTACGAGCAGTACTTC,CSVGMGATYEQYF
TRBJ2-1,TRBV5-6,TRBD1,NA,TGTGCCAGCAGCGACGGACAGGATGAGCAGTTCTTC,CASSDGQDEQFF
TRBJ1-2,TRBV29-1,NA,few,TGCAGCCCCCTCAACGAGCCCCTTAATGGCTACACCTTC,CSPLNEPLNGYTF
TRBJ2-7,TRBV20-1,NA,few,TGCAGTGCTCCCCAAGGCCTTCGTGGCTACGAGCAGTACTTC,CSAPQGLRGYEQYF
TRBJ2-1,TRBV29-1,NA,NA,TGCAGCGGGACAAATGAGCAGTTCTTC,CSGTNEQFF
TRBJ2-5,TRBV30,TRBD1,NA,TGTGCCTGGAGTGTGACTGGGACAGCTGGAGAGACCCAGTACTTC,CAWSVTGTAGETQYF
TRBJ2-7,TRBV25-1,NA,NA,TGTGCCAGCAGTAAGGGACTTTACGAGCAGTACTTC,CASSKGLYEQYF
TRBJ1-3,TRBV20-1,NA,few,TGCAGTGCTAGAGATCCCGACGTTGGAAACACCATATATTTT,CSARDPDVGNTIYF
TRBJ1-4,TRBV25-1,NA,NA,TGTGCCAGCAGTGATAGGGGCGCGGGAGAGAAACTGTTTTTT,CASSDRGAGEKLFF
TRBJ1-1,TRBV2,NA,NA,TGTGCCAGCCCCCCGCAGGGGCTGGACACTGAAGCTTTCTTT,CASPPQGLDTEAFF
TRBJ2-7,TRBV5-1,NA,few,TGCGCCAGCAGCTTGGGGAAGGAGGGCAAGCAGTACTTC,CASSLGKEGKQYF
TRBJ1-4,TRBV6-5,TRBD1,NA,TGTGCCAGCAGCCGCGGGACAGGGAATGAAAAACTGTTTTTT,CASSRGTGNEKLFF
TRBJ1-2,TRBV7-2,NA,few,TGTGCCAGCAGCCGGAGGATGGGTGGCTACACCTTC,CASSRRMGGYTF
TRBJ2-3,TRBV6-1,NA,few,TGTGCCAGCAGTGAAGCCGTCCTAGCACCTAGCACAGATACGCAGTATTTT,CASSEAVLAPSTDTQYF
TRBJ1-5,TRBV20-1,NA,NA,TGCAGTGCTAGAATATCCAGGGCCGGCAATCAGCCCCAGCATTTT,CSARISRAGNQPQHF
TRBJ2-4,TRBV4-1,TRBD1,NA,TGCGCCAGCAGCCAAGGAGGGGGCCAAAACATTCAGTACTTC,CASSQGGGQNIQYF
TRBJ2-7,TRBV5-1,NA,few,TGCGCCAGCAGCTTTGACCGGAGACGATACGAGCAGTACTTC,CASSFDRRRYEQYF
TRBJ2-2,TRBV3-1,TRBD2,few,TGTGCCAGCAGACCGACTAGCGGGAGAGAGGCCGGGGAGCTGTTTTTT,CASRPTSGREAGELFF
TRBJ2-3,TRBV20-1,TRBD2,few,TGCAGTGCTAGAGAGGGGACTAGCGGGCTTGCGGATACGCAGTATTTT,CSAREGTSGLADTQYF
TRBJ2-2,TRBV5-1,NA,NA,TGCGCCAGCAGACGGAATTCGGGTAACACCGGGGAGCTGTTTTTT,CASRRNSGNTGELFF